This section outlines one T cell receptor (beta chain) sequence together with its context. The data originate from a study of blood T cell repertoires in COVID-19. Turning to the study itself: Acute and convalescent COVID-19 specimens originated in the United States, Italy and Spain.

V gave up 2 bases and J gave up 3 bases, with 15 bases separating them. Germline-derived CDR1 and CDR2 are SGHDT and YYEEEE. The CDR3 consists of 15 residues. Original data processing: Amplified reference gene primers provided the basis for estimating nucleated cell counts. Libraries were prepared by immunoSEQ multiplex PCR; TCRdb keeps only in-frame clonotypes and omits some of them. V and J calls and clone size are as listed in that table; D and trimming were resolved from the DNA. This sample carries tens of thousands of clones, around 89% of them seen once, and the ten largest clones take roughly 1.4%.

The sample comprised peripheral blood. This sequence joins TRBV5-6 and TRBJ2-7, with D possibly matching TRBD1 (6 bases). This TCR was sampled from a man between 60 and 75 years old with acute or convalescent COVID-19. The CDR3 bases are TGTGCCAGCAGCTTACCGGGACAAAACAACTACGAGCAGTACTTC. This gives the protein CASSLPGQNNYEQYF. The full variable domain, in which reference TRBV5-6 and TRBJ2-7 provide the parts outside the CDR3, is DAGVTQSPTHLIKTRGQQVTLRCSPKSGHDTVSWYQQALGQGPQFIFQYYEEEERQRGNFPDRFSGHQFPNYSSELNVNALLLGDSALYLCASSLPGQNNYEQYFGPGTRLTVT.